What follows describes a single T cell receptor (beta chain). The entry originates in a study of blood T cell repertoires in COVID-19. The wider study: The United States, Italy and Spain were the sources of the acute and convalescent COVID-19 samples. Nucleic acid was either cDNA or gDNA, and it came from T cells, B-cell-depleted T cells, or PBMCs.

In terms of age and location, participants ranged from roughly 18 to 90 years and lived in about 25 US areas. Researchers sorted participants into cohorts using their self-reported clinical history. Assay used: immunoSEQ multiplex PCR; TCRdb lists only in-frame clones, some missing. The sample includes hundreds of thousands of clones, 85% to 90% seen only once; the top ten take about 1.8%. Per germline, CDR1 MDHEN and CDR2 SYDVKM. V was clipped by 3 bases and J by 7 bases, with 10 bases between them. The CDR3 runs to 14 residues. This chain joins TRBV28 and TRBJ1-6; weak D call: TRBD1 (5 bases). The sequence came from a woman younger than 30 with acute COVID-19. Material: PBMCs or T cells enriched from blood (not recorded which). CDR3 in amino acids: CASSLGGSNSPLHF. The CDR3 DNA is TGTGCCAGCAGTTTGGGGGGAAGCAATTCACCCCTCCACTTT.